This T cell receptor (beta chain) was recorded in a study of blood T cell repertoires in COVID-19. Study-level information: Whether acute or convalescent, the COVID-19 samples came from the United States, Italy and Spain. Nucleic acid was either cDNA or gDNA, and it came from T cells, B-cell-depleted T cells, or PBMCs.

TCRdb's copy holds only in-frame clones and misses some; the assay was immunoSEQ multiplex PCR. Seen here are about 58,000 clones, 80% to 85% observed once, and the top ten hold about 9.2%. During active infection, Seattle patients enrolled and were then monitored through disease. The germline CDR1 and CDR2 sequences are ENHRY and SYGVKD. The CDR3 contains 14 residues. The V end was cut by 10 bases, the J end by 1 base, with 14 bases between. The material sequenced was peripheral blood. This chain joins TRBV10-3 and TRBJ1-5; D uncertain. The receptor's source is an elderly man with COVID-19, enrolled during active disease. The CDR3 sequence: CATGREGSNQPQHF. DNA of the CDR3: TGTGCCACCGGGAGGGAAGGCAGCAATCAGCCCCAGCATTTT.